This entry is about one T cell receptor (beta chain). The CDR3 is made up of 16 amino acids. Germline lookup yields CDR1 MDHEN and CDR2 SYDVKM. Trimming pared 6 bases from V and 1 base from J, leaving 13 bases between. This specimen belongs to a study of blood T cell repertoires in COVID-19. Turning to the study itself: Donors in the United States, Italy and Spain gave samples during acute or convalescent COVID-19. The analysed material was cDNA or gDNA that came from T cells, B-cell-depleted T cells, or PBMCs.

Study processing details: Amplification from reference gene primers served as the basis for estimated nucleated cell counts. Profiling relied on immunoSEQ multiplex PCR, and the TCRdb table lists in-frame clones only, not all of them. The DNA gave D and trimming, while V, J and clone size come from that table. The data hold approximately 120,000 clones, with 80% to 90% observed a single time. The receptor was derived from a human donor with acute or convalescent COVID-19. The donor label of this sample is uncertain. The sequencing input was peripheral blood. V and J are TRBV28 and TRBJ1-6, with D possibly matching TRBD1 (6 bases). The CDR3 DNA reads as TGTGCCAGCAGGGAAGGGGGACCTTCCTATAATTCACCCCTCCACTTT. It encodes CASREGGPSYNSPLHF.